This TCR beta chain was identified during a study of T cells in women clearing cervical HPV infection (dated by TCRdb to the late 2010s). About the study as a whole: The cases were approximately 23 women with histologically confirmed HPV16-related CIN3 or worse, and 2 of those women had invasive cancers. The controls were fewer than 30 women whose single incident HPV16 infection cleared within 12 months with no development of precancer or cancer. Blood from cases was drawn at the visit where the lesion was first identified, while blood from controls was drawn once the infection was no longer detected. For cases, a median interval of 149 days, with an interquartile range of about 80 to 200 days, was observed between lesion detection and blood sampling. Because only a few women had HLA typing data, the possibility that HLA type acted as a confounder could not be ruled out. This exploratory proof-of-principle case-control study, nested within the Guanacaste HPV Natural History Study in Costa Rica, compared TCR repertoires among women with different cervical HPV16 outcomes. Cases and controls were matched on age within five years and on year of sample collection. Median age was about 30 years in cases versus approximately 37 in controls, and baseline characteristics did not differ significantly. The parent cohort enrolled roughly 9,600 women aged 18 or older in Guanacaste, Costa Rica, during about 1992 to 1994 and followed them for more than 6 years. Five blinded duplicates per group were added as quality controls, giving 60 or so samples: some 50 participants and approximately ten replicates. The paper's findings and limits, for the study overall: Lower TRBV6-7 relative abundance was observed in cases than in controls (around 0.1% versus 0.15%; Bonferroni P = 0.0008). Significantly higher TCR repertoire richness was observed in CIN3+ cases than in controls across sequencing depths, whereas no difference in evenness was found. The cross-sectional design could not show whether associations preceded infection or resulted from it; effector/memory subsets and HPV-specific T cells were not isolated. Because T-cell numbers per sample were unknown, differences in richness could reflect varying T-cell content rather than repertoire biology. Random forest classifiers that combined richness and V gene abundances separated cases from controls with an estimated AUC of around 0.8.

Every participant had a single incident cervical HPV16 infection, and women with prevalent HPV16 infections were excluded. Cervical HPV DNA was detected with MY09/MY11 PCR, and genotyping was done by dot-blot hybridization. About 14 mL of heparinized blood was centrifuged, after which the buffy coat was aliquoted, frozen at -30 degrees C, and then stored at -80 degrees C. QIAGEN kits were used to extract genomic DNA from buffy coat specimens. The germline V gene (reference sequence) specifies SGHKS as CDR1 and YYEKEE as CDR2. The cysteine opens and the phenylalanine closes a CDR3 of 15 amino acids. Part of the CDR3 DNA is given, 36 bases translated from base 1. Between the V and J ends, shortened by 2 bases and 5 bases respectively, the junction contains 14 bases. Using the immunoSEQ assay, multiplex PCR amplified TCR beta CDR3 regions from an average of 1200 ng of genomic DNA per sample. To correct primer bias, the assay used a complete synthetic TCR repertoire to set an amplification baseline. The amplicons were sequenced on the Illumina platform. On the authors' methods: Error correction of the sequences involved clustering with frequency ratios plus a modified nearest-neighbor algorithm, after which the sequences were analyzed in the immunoSEQ Analyzer using IMGT gene definitions. At each rarefaction depth, TCR richness and evenness were averaged across 20 rarefaction repeats, and samples with fewer sequences than that depth were excluded. Wilcoxon rank sum tests with FDR correction were used to compare V, D and J gene relative abundances between the groups. In the blinded duplicates, the intraclass correlation was nearly 96% for TCR richness and averaged about 80% across more than 65 gene segments. In TCRdb, the immuneACCESS table is reduced to in-frame sequences with V and J assigned. These tables do not hold every clone; where another copy was compared, an unresolved V gene accounts for under half, and the others remain unexplained. D and trimming come from the DNA, and the V and J calls and clone size come from that table. The sample's clone listing holds 49,000 or so clones. Roughly 36% of the sample is held by the ten biggest clonotypes.

Remarks on this clone: What antigen it recognizes has not been identified. The read halts 3 residues ahead of the CDR3 end, with the missing end drawn from the germline J gene.

The TCR comes from a woman aged 18 to 75 with a cervical HPV16 infection that either progressed to CIN3+ or cleared (not recorded which). The chain uses TRBV5-5 and TRBJ2-1; TRBD1 is a weak D gene call, 5 bases matching. The sequencing sample was made of blood buffy coat. The CDR3 region: CASSFGRASNNEQFF. CDR3 DNA (partial): TGTGCCAGCAGCTTTGGCAGGGCCTCTAACAATGAG.